This T cell receptor (beta chain) was sequenced for a study of PD-L1 blockade in urothelial cancer. Overall study context: Analyzed time points were 3 weeks (second dose) and 6 weeks after therapy began. Whole-study results and caveats: For durable-benefit patients, tumor-associated blood clones expanded more at 3 weeks.

Assay: immunoSEQ multiplex PCR; the TCRdb copy retains only in-frame clones and omits some. Of 30,000 to 40,000 clones listed, roughly four fifths are singletons. Time point described: pretreatment peripheral blood. Comment on this clone: Its target is not known.

Germline loops: CDR1 SGHTA, CDR2 FQGTGA. V lost 5 bases, J lost 4 bases, and 14 bases lay in between. CDR3 size: 14 residues. The V call is TRBV7-3, the J call TRBJ1-1; TRBD1 is a possible D gene (6 bases). Sample: PBMCs, taken around atezolizumab (anti-PD-L1) treatment. This TCR came from a man in his sixties with urothelial cancer. In DNA form, the CDR3 reads TGTGCCAGCAGCCCGAGGGGGTTGGGCACTGAAGCTTTCTTT. Translating gives CASSPRGLGTEAFF.